This T cell receptor beta chain comes out of a study of blood T cells in healthy people across ages. Study-level results: A strong correlation was found between TCR beta diversity and the percentage of naive T cells. A roughly linear age-dependent decrease characterized TCR beta diversity per million T cells.

The V gene lost 0 bases and the J gene lost 8 bases, with 19 bases spanning the gap. This CDR3 comprises 15 residues. Per germline, CDR1 SQVTM and CDR2 ANQGSEA. About this clonotype: The antigen remains undetermined.

With a J-beta primer mix and a sample-barcoded 5' primer, a second PCR ran about 6 to 11 cycles. TCRdb used MiXCR to reprocess the 5' RACE reads, holding one entry per CDR3 protein. The table lists 780,000 or so distinct CDR3 sequences, 20% to 25% of them singletons. Caucasian individuals from Russia who were healthy and aged roughly 6 to 90 acted as donors. These data are also associated with another study on T cells of mothers and their children. That work adds: Each donor was one of three healthy Caucasian mothers or one of their six children.

This chain connects TRBV29-1 to TRBJ1-2; the D gene is possibly TRBD1 (5 bases). The source is a boy aged 10-17 years in good health. Sequenced sample: blood. CDR3 sequence (DNA): TGCAGCGTTGAAGATCGAGAAGGGGCGGTGATCGGCTACACCTTC. It encodes CSVEDREGAVIGYTF.